This T cell receptor (beta chain) appears in the sequencing data of a study of T cells after yellow fever vaccination. V was pared by 2 bases and J by 4 bases, with 14 bases between. The CDR3 sequence is 15 residues long. CDR1 is MNHEY and CDR2 is SVGAGI in the germline V gene. By 5'RACE template switching, TCR cDNA was produced, with a universal primer site and UMIs added in the process. TCRdb independently ran MiXCR on the 5' RACE reads; one entry per CDR3 protein. This sample has around 340,000 distinct CDR3 sequences, with over 8% found just once. Source: PBMCs, taken on the day of the first yellow fever vaccination. The receptor was derived from a man younger than 30 who received the YFV17D yellow fever vaccine. The chain employs TRBV6-5 and TRBJ2-5, with D perhaps matching TRBD2 (7 bases). The CDR3: CASSYRGGGGETQYF. The CDR3 nucleotides read TGTGCCAGCAGTTACAGGGGGGGCGGGGGAGAGACCCAGTACTTC.